These 18 T cell receptor beta chains came from one sample sequenced in a study of T cells after yellow fever vaccination. TCRdb redid the calling of the 5' RACE reads with MiXCR, one entry per CDR3 protein. The sample lists a few hundred thousand distinct CDR3 sequences, around 3.9% occurring once. The sample here was PBMCs, taken 5 days after the yellow fever booster vaccination. The receptors here all came from a man aged 18 to 29 who received the YFV17D yellow fever vaccine.

This clonotype came up many times. The rearrangement uses TRBV6-6 and TRBJ1-6; D not certain. From germline, CDR1 is MNHNY and CDR2 SVGAGI (reference sequence). V gave up 5 bases and J gave up 9 bases, with 11 bases separating them. The CDR3 consists of 13 residues. The CDR3: CASSTPASSPLHF. CDR3 nucleotide sequence: TGTGCCAGCAGTACCCCGGCAAGTTCACCCCTCCACTTT.

The chain has TRBV7-2 and TRBJ2-2; TRBD2 matches 7 bases. CDR1 is SGHTA and CDR2 is FQGNSA in the germline V gene. CDR3 size: 17 residues. V was clipped by 1 base and J by 4 bases; unmatched bases: 9. This CDR3 reads CASSLVLGGGSTGELFF. CDR3 coding DNA: TGTGCCAGCAGCTTAGTTCTCGGCGGGGGTAGCACCGGGGAGCTGTTTTTT.

This clonotype appeared a few times. The rearrangement links TRBV29-1 to TRBJ2-2; D remains ambiguous. The V gene lost 7 bases and the J gene lost 6 bases, with 15 bases spanning the gap. CDR3 length: 13 amino acids. Germline values: CDR1 SQVTM, CDR2 ANQGSEA. This CDR3 reads CSADSSEAGELFF. The CDR3 DNA sequence: TGCAGCGCTGACTCATCAGAGGCCGGGGAGCTGTTTTTT.

This clonotype was seen repeatedly, ten times or more. The V gene is TRBV6-1, the J gene TRBJ2-7; D not certain. V lost 6 bases and J 4 bases, leaving 19 bases between the germline ends. The CDR3 has 15 residues. Germline loops: CDR1 MNHNS, CDR2 SASEGT. The CDR3 protein is CASSFDTALGYEQYF. CDR3 bases: TGTGCCAGCAGCTTTGACACAGCCTTAGGGTACGAGCAGTACTTC.

The chain uses TRBV6-5 and TRBJ2-3; D unresolved. This CDR3 is built from 13 residues. The germline gives CDR1 MNHEY, CDR2 SVGAGI. Trimming cost V 2 bases and J 7 bases, with 10 bases left between them. CDR3 coding DNA: TGTGCCAGCAGTTACGCCGGACGCAATACGCAGTATTTT. Its translation is CASSYAGRNTQYF.

This clonotype occurred a few times. V gene TRBV6-5 combines with J gene TRBJ2-1, with 8 bases matching TRBD2. Germline assignment: CDR1 MNHEY and CDR2 SVGAGI. This CDR3 is built from 18 residues. V was clipped by 2 bases and J by 6 bases; unmatched bases: 15. The CDR3 DNA follows: TGTGCCAGCAGTTACCTTGCCGGGCTCGGGGGGGGTGGCAATGAGCAGTTCTTC. Translating it yields CASSYLAGLGGGGNEQFF.

As DNA, the CDR3 is TGTGCCAGCAGCGTACGAGTCGCGAACACCGGGGAGCTGTTTTTT. As protein: CASSVRVANTGELFF. The V call is TRBV9, the J call TRBJ2-2; D is undetermined. V was cut by 1 base and J by 0 bases, with 7 bases left in between. Per the germline V gene, CDR1 is SGDLS and CDR2 is YYNGEE. The CDR3 has 15 amino acids.

This clonotype was picked up many times. The rearrangement links TRBV6-5 to TRBJ2-1, with D tentatively TRBD1 or TRBD2 (6 bases each). The V gene lost 3 bases and the J gene lost 11 bases, with 20 bases spanning the gap. Germline V gene data show CDR1 as MNHEY and CDR2 as SVGAGI. CDR3 length equals 15 residues. CDR3 in DNA: TGTGCCAGCAGTTATGGTCTTTCTGGGGGGCCTCAGCAGTTCTTC. This gives the protein CASSYGLSGGPQQFF.

This clonotype was picked up many times. This chain links TRBV4-1 with TRBJ1-2, with D unresolved. V was shortened by 0 bases and J by 6 bases, with 20 bases between the two germline ends. The V gene's germline CDR1 is MGHRA and CDR2 YSYEKL. This CDR3 has 17 amino acids. DNA for the CDR3: TGCGCCAGCAGCCAAGATCGTCGTGGTTGGTTTGGAGATGGCTACACCTTC. Its protein is CASSQDRRGWFGDGYTF.

This clonotype was seen ten or more times. The rearrangement joins TRBV5-6 to TRBJ1-2; tentatively, D is TRBD1 (6 bases). Germline V lookup: CDR1 SGHDT, CDR2 YYEEEE. The CDR3 has 13 residues. V dropped 4 bases and J dropped 7 bases, with 14 bases sitting between them. DNA for the CDR3: TGTGCCAGCAGCCCACACCCGACAGGTGGCTACACCTTC. It specifies CASSPHPTGGYTF.

This clonotype appeared a few times. The chain carries TRBV20-1 and TRBJ2-7, with TRBD2 matching 7 bases. The germline gives CDR1 DFQATT, CDR2 SNEGSKA (reference sequence). After removal of 4 bases from V and 2 bases from J, the junction contained 5 bases not matched to a gene. There are 13 residues in the CDR3. The CDR3 nucleotides read TGCAGTGCTATGAGGCGGGGGACCTACGAGCAGTACGTC. Translating gives CSAMRRGTYEQYV.

The V and J genes are TRBV7-9 and TRBJ2-7, with D possibly TRBD1 on 6 matching bases. CDR1 and CDR2 (germline): SEHNR, FQNEAQ (reference sequence). V was pared by 1 base and J by 2 bases, with 18 bases between. The length of the CDR3 is 17 residues. The CDR3 loop reads CASSLDLGQGRPYEQYV. In DNA, the CDR3 is TGTGCCAGCAGCTTAGACCTGGGGCAGGGGCGACCCTACGAGCAGTACGTC.

There are many counts of this clonotype. The genes are TRBV6-1 and TRBJ2-7, with D possibly being TRBD2 (5 bases). CDR3 length: 14 amino acids. Trimming took off 2 bases at V and 3 bases at J, with 11 bases between the two ends. CDR1 MNHNS and CDR2 SASEGT come from the germline V gene. The CDR3 bases are TGTGCCAGCAGTGAATCCGGGGTTGACTACGAGCAGTACTTC. It codes for CASSESGVDYEQYF.

The chain employs TRBV12-3 or TRBV12-4 and TRBJ2-3; 8 bases match TRBD2. V was clipped by 8 bases and J by 3 bases; unmatched bases: 10. This CDR3 has 15 residues. For the CDR3, the DNA is TGTGCCAGCTCAAACGGGGGGGAAGGGACAGATACGCAGTATTTT. This gives the protein CASSNGGEGTDTQYF.

The chain's CDR3 is CSARGPRQGAYEQYF. In nucleotides, the CDR3 is TGCAGTGCTAGAGGACCCCGGCAGGGGGCTTACGAGCAGTACTTC. V and J are TRBV20-1 and TRBJ2-7; 8 positions agree with TRBD1. Germline V lookup: CDR1 DFQATT, CDR2 SNEGSKA (reference sequence). The CDR3 length is 15 residues. After removal of 1 base from V and 4 bases from J, the junction contained 9 bases not matched to a gene.

This clonotype was observed many times. The chain combines TRBV6-2 or TRBV6-3 with TRBJ2-1, with TRBD2 identical over 8 bases. The CDR3 is 14 amino acids. Germline values: CDR1 MNHEY, CDR2 SVGEGT. Unmatched junction bases numbered 10, after V lost 5 bases and J lost 10 bases. CDR3 protein: CASSPGLAAGEQFF. CDR3 bases: TGTGCCAGCAGTCCCGGACTAGCAGCAGGAGAGCAGTTCTTC.

In its sample, this clonotype was seen a few times. The CDR3 here is CASSQTGGLYNEQFF. Written as DNA, the CDR3 is TGTGCCAGCAGCCAAACAGGGGGTCTGTACAATGAGCAGTTCTTC. V and J are TRBV7-3 and TRBJ2-1; TRBD1 matches 8 bases. Germline values: CDR1 SGHTA, CDR2 FQGTGA. V dropped 5 bases and J dropped 4; count of bases not matched to a gene: 7. The CDR3 contains 15 residues. Variable domain in full (rest from reference TRBV7-3 and TRBJ2-1): GAGVSQTPSNKVTEKGKYVELRCDPISGHTALYWYRQSLGQGPEFLIYFQGTGAADDSGLPNDRFFAVRPEGSVSTLKIQRTERGDSAVYLCASSQTGGLYNEQFFGPGTRLTVL.

This clonotype was detected a few times. The chain links TRBV5-1 to TRBJ1-5; D ambiguous. This CDR3 has 14 amino acids. Germline CDR1 SGHRS, CDR2 YFSETQ. Between the trimmed V and J ends, which lost 1 base and 6 bases, there was a span of 11 bases. The CDR3 nucleotides read TGCGCCAGCAGCTTGAACGCAGGCGGTCAGCCCCAGCATTTT. Amino acid sequence: CASSLNAGGQPQHF.